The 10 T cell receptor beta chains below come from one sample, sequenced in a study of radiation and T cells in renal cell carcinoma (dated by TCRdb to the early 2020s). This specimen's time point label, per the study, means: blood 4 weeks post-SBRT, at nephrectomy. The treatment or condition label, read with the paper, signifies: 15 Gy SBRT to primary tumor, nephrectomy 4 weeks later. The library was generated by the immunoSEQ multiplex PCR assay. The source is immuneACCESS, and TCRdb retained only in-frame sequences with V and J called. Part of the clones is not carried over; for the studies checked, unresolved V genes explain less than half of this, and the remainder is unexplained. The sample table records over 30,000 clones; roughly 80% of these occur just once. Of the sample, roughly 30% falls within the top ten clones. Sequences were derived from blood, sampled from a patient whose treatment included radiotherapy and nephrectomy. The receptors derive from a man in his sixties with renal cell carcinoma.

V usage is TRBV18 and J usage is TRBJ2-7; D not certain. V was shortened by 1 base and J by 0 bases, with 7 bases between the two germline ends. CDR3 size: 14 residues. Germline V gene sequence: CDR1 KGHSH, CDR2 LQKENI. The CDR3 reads CASSPRGSSYEQYF. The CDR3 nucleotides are TGTGCCAGCTCACCACGAGGAAGCTCCTACGAGCAGTACTTC. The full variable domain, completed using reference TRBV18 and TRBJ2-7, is NAGVMQNPRHLVRRRGQEARLRCSPMKGHSHVYWYRQLPEEGLKFMVYLQKENIIDESGMPKERFSAEFPKEGPSILRIQQVVRGDSAAYFCASSPRGSSYEQYFGPGTRLTVT.

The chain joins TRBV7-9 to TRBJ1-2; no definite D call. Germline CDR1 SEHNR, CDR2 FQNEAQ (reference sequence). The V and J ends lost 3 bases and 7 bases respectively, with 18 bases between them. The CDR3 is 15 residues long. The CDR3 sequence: CASSLSTGTSTGYTF. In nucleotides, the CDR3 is TGTGCCAGCAGCTTGTCGACGGGAACCTCTACTGGCTACACCTTC.

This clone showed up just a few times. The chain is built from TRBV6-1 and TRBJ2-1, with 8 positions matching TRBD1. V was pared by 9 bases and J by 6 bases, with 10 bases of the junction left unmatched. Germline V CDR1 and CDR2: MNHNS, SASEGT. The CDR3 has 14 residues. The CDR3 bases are TGTGCCAGTGAACGGACAGGGATCAGCAATGAGCAGTTCTTC. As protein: CASERTGISNEQFF.

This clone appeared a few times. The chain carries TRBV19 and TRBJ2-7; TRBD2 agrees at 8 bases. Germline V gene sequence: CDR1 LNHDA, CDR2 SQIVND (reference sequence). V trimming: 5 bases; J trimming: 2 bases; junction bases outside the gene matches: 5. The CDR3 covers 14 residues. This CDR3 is CASSDGGVTYEQYF. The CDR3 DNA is TGTGCCAGTAGTGACGGGGGGGTAACCTACGAGCAGTACTTC.

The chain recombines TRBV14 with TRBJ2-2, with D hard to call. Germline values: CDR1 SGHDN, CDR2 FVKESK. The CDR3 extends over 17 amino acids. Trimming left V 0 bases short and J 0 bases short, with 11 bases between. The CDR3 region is CASSQDPQAANTGELFF. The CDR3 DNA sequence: TGTGCCAGCAGCCAAGATCCCCAAGCCGCGAACACCGGGGAGCTGTTTTTT.

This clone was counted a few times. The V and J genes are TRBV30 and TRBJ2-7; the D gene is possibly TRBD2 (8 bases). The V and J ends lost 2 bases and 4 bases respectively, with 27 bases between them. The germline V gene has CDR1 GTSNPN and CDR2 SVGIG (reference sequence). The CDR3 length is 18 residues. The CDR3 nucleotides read TGTGCCTGGAGTCCACCCGGTGGACTAGCCAGGGGGATTTACGAGCAGTACTTC. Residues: CAWSPPGGLARGIYEQYF.

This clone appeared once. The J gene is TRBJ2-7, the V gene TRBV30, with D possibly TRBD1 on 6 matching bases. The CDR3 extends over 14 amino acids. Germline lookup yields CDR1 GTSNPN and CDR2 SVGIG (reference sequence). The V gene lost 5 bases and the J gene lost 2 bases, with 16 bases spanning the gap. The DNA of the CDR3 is TGTGCCTGGCTCACTGAGGACAGTCCCTACGAGCAGTACTTC. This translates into CAWLTEDSPYEQYF.

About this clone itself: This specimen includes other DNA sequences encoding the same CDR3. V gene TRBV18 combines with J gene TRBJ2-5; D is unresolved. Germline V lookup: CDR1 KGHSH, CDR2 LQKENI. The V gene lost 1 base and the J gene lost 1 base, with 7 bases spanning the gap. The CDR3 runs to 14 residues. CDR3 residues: CASSPLRTQETQYF. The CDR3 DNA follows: TGTGCCAGCTCACCACTTAGGACCCAAGAGACCCAGTACTTC.

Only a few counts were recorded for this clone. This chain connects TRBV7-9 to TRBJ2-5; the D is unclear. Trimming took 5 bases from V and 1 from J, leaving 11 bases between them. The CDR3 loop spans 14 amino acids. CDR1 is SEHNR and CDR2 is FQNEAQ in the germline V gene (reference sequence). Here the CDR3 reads CASSPPTVQETQYF. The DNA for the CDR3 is TGTGCCAGCAGCCCACCCACAGTCCAAGAGACCCAGTACTTC.

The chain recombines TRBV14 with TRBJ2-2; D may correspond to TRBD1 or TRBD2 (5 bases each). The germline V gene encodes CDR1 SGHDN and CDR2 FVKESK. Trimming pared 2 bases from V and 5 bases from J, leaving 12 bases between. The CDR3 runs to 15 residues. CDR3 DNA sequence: TGTGCCAGCAGCCAAATGCCAGGGAGAACCGGGGAGCTGTTTTTT. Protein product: CASSQMPGRTGELFF. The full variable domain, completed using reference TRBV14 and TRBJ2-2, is EAGVTQFPSHSVIEKGQTVTLRCDPISGHDNLYWYRRVMGKEIKFLLHFVKESKQDESGMPNNRFLAERTGGTYSTLKVQPAELEDSGVYFCASSQMPGRTGELFFGEGSRLTVL.